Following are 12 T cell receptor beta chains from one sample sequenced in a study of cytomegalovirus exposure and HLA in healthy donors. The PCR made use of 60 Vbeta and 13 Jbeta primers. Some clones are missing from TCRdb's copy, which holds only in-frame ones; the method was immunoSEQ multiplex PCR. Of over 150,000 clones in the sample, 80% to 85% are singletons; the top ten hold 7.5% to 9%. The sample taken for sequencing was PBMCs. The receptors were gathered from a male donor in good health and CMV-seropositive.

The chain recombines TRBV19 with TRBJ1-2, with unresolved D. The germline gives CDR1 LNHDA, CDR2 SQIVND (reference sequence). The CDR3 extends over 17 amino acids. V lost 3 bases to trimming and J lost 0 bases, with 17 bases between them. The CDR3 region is CASSILGIPMTNYGYTF. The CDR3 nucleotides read TGTGCCAGTAGTATTCTGGGCATCCCGATGACTAACTATGGCTACACCTTC.

The CDR3 bases are TGTGCCAGCAGCGATCGACCGAGGAGCACAGATACGCAGTATTTT. Translating it yields CASSDRPRSTDTQYF. This rearrangement joins TRBV9 to TRBJ2-3; D remains unclear. Germline V gives CDR1 SGDLS, CDR2 YYNGEE. The ends were cut back, 3 bases at V and 0 bases at J, with 11 bases in the middle. CDR3 length: 15 amino acids.

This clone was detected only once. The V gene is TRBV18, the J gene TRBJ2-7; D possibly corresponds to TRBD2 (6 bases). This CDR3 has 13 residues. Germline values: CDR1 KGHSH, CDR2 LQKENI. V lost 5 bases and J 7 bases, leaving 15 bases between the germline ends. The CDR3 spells CASSSREAREQYF. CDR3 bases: TGTGCCAGCTCATCGAGGGAGGCGCGGGAGCAGTACTTC. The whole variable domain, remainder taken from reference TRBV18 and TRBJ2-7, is NAGVMQNPRHLVRRRGQEARLRCSPMKGHSHVYWYRQLPEEGLKFMVYLQKENIIDESGMPKERFSAEFPKEGPSILRIQQVVRGDSAAYFCASSSREAREQYFGPGTRLTVT.

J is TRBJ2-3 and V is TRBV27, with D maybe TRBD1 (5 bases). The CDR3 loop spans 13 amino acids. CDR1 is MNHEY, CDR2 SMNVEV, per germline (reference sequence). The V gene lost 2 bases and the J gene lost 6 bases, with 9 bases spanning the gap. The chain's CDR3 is CASSLVAGDTQYF. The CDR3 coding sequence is TGTGCCAGCAGTTTAGTAGCAGGGGATACGCAGTATTTT.

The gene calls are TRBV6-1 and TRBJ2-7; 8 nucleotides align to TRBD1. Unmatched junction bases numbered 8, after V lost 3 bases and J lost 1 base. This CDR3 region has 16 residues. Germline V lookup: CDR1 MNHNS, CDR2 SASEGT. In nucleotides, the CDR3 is TGTGCCAGCAGTGAGGCAGGACAGGGATGGTCCTACGAGCAGTACTTC. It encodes CASSEAGQGWSYEQYF.

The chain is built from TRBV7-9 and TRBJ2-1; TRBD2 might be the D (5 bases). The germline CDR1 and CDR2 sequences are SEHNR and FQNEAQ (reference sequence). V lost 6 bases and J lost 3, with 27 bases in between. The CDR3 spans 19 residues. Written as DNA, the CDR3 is TGTGCCAGCAGGACTGTAGCGTCCTTGGACCATCGGGGCTACAATGAGCAGTTCTTC. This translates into CASRTVASLDHRGYNEQFF.

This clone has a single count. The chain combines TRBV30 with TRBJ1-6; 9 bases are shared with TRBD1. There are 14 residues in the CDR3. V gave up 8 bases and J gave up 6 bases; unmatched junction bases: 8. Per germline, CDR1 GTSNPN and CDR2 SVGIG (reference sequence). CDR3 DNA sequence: TGTGCCGAGAGCCGGGACAGGGTTAATTCACCCCTCCACTTT. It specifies CAESRDRVNSPLHF.

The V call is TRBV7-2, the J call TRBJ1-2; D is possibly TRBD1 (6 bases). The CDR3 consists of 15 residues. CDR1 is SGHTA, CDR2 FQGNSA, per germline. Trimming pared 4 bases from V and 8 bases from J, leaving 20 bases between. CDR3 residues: CASSSDRGVVEGYTF. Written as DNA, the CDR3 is TGTGCCAGCAGCTCGGACAGAGGCGTTGTTGAGGGCTACACCTTC.

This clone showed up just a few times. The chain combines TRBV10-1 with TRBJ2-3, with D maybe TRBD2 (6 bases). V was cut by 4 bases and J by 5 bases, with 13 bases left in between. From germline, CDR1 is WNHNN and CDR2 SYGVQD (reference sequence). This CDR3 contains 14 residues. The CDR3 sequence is CASSAGGSGDTQYF. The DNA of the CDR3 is TGCGCCAGCAGTGCTGGAGGGAGTGGAGATACGCAGTATTTT.

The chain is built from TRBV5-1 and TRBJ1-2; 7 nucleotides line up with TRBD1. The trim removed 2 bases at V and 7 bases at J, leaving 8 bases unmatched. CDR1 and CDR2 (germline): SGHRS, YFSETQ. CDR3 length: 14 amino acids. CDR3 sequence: CASSFTGDLRGYTF. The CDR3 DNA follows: TGCGCCAGCAGCTTCACAGGGGACCTTCGTGGCTACACCTTC.

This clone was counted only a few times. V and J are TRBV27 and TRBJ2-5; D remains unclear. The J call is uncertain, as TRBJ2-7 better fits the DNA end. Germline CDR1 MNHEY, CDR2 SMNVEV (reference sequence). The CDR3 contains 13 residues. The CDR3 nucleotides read TGTGCCAGCAGTTACTCCTCGATTTACGAGCAGTACTTC. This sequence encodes CASSYSSIYEQYF.

The DNA of the CDR3 is TGTGCCAGCAGCTCGACACAGGGGACCCTGGAAGCTTTCTTT. It specifies CASSSTQGTLEAFF. The chain uses TRBV13 and TRBJ1-1; 7 bases are shared with TRBD1. Unmatched junction bases numbered 10, after V lost 4 bases and J lost 8 bases. The CDR3 runs 14 residues. CDR1 is PRHDT, CDR2 FYEKMQ, per germline (reference sequence). The entire variable domain, with the rest obtained from reference TRBV13 and TRBJ1-1, is as follows: AAGVIQSPRHLIKEKRETATLKCYPIPRHDTVYWYQQGPGQDPQFLISFYEKMQSDKGSIPDRFSAQQFSDYHSELNMSSLELGDSALYFCASSSTQGTLEAFFGQGTRLTVV.